The clone carrying this TCR beta chain has a single count. The data derive from a study of blood T cell repertoires in COVID-19. Study information: PBMCs, B-cell-depleted T cells, or T cells were the source of the cDNA or gDNA that made up the material.

As handled by the study authors: Using reference gene primer amplification, nucleated cell counts were estimated. Generated by immunoSEQ multiplex PCR, the TCRdb table keeps only in-frame clones and is missing some. That table gives V, J and clone size, and the DNA gave D and trimming. The data contain 100,000 or so clones, roughly four fifths of them seen just once; the ten biggest clones take up 4.1%. Trimming cost V 2 bases and J 6 bases, with 7 bases left between them. The CDR3 runs to 13 residues. Per the germline V gene, CDR1 is MGHRA and CDR2 is YSYEKL. The source is a man aged 55 to 70 with acute or convalescent COVID-19. The genes are TRBV4-1 and TRBJ2-2, with a possible D match to TRBD2 (5 bases). The sequenced sample was peripheral blood. CDR3: CASSQRGPGELFF. Here the CDR3 DNA reads TGCGCCAGCAGCCAACGGGGTCCCGGGGAGCTGTTTTTT.